One sample yielded the 5 T cell receptor beta chains listed below, sequenced in a study of T cell responses to AZD1222 COVID-19 vaccine. The data were produced by immunoSEQ multiplex PCR, yet TCRdb's version contains in-frame clones alone and is incomplete. The sample holds about 60,000 clones; over 80% are singletons and the top ten take more than 6%. The sequencing used peripheral blood, collected 28 days after the second dose of the MenACWY control vaccine. These receptors originate from an adult who received the MenACWY meningococcal vaccine as a control.

The CDR3: CASSQGTFAAADTQYF. CDR3 coding DNA: TGTGCCAGCAGCCAAGGAACCTTTGCCGCAGCAGATACGCAGTATTTT. The rearrangement joins TRBV3-1 (or the pseudogene TRBV3-2) to TRBJ2-3; the D is unclear. V lost 1 base and J 4 bases, leaving 15 bases between the germline ends. The CDR3 is made up of 16 amino acids. Looked up from germline, CDR1 is LGHDT and CDR2 is YNNKEL (reference sequence).

The sample holds one count of this clone. The chain uses TRBV5-1 and TRBJ1-2; tentatively, D is TRBD1 (6 bases). The V gene's germline CDR1 is SGHRS and CDR2 YFSETQ. The CDR3 length is 16 residues. The germline V and J ends were trimmed by 0 bases and 8 bases, with 20 bases remaining between them. CDR3 in amino acids: CASSLGGGPRGGGYTF. In DNA, the CDR3 is TGCGCCAGCAGCTTGGGCGGGGGGCCTCGGGGAGGCGGCTACACCTTC.

The chain couples TRBV19 to TRBJ1-5; D is unclear. The germline V and J ends were trimmed by 9 bases and 1 base, with 10 bases remaining between them. The CDR3 spans 13 residues. CDR1 is LNHDA and CDR2 is SQIVND in the germline V gene (reference sequence). The CDR3 nucleotides read TGTGCCAGCTCTCCCAACAGCAATCAGCCCCAGCATTTT. This sequence encodes CASSPNSNQPQHF.

This clone appeared once. This chain joins TRBV27 and TRBJ2-1; tentatively, D is TRBD2 (5 bases). V lost 7 bases and J 6 bases, leaving 13 bases between the germline ends. This CDR3 contains 13 residues. CDR1 is MNHEY and CDR2 is SMNVEV in the germline V gene (reference sequence). The DNA for the CDR3 is TGTGCCAGCACAGCGGCCGGAGCCAATGAGCAGTTCTTC. Its translation: CASTAAGANEQFF.

The chain recombines TRBV19 with TRBJ1-5, with a tentative D call TRBD1 (5 bases). The germline CDR1 and CDR2 sequences are LNHDA and SQIVND (reference sequence). V was shortened by 4 bases and J by 6 bases, with 10 bases between the two germline ends. There are 13 residues in the CDR3. The CDR3: CASSTGSRQPQHF. The CDR3 coding sequence is TGTGCCAGTAGTACAGGGTCGCGTCAGCCCCAGCATTTT.